The text below deals with one T cell receptor (beta chain). The V gene lost 2 bases and the J gene lost 5 bases, with 15 bases spanning the gap. There are 15 residues in the CDR3. Per the germline V gene, CDR1 is MDHEN and CDR2 is SYDVKM. The record originates from a study of T cell changes during pregnancy in multiple sclerosis. Sequencing used immunoSEQ multiplex PCR; TCRdb keeps in-frame clones, though not all of them. The table has about 81,000 clones, 85% to 95% seen once. The source is a female donor in good health, enrolled as a control in a pregnancy study. This sequence joins TRBV28 and TRBJ1-2, with D maybe TRBD1 (6 bases). Here the sequenced sample was peripheral blood, taken in the third trimester of pregnancy. Written as DNA, the CDR3 is TGTGCCAGCAGTTTAGGGGGCCTCCAGGCTTATGGCTACACCTTC. This codes for CASSLGGLQAYGYTF.